This record looks at one T cell receptor beta chain sequence and its context. The CDR3 is 16 residues long. The ends lost 6 bases at V and 2 bases at J; junction bases unmatched: 13. CDR1 is SNHLY and CDR2 is FYNNEI in the germline V gene. These data belong to a study of T cell changes during pregnancy in multiple sclerosis. The data were produced by immunoSEQ multiplex PCR, yet TCRdb's version contains in-frame clones alone and is incomplete. The repertoire holds roughly 43,000 clones, with about nine tenths as singletons. The TCR sequence derives from a female donor with multiple sclerosis, enrolled in a pregnancy study. Material: CD4+ T cells from peripheral blood mononuclear cells, obtained after pregnancy. The chain has TRBV2 and TRBJ2-7, with TRBD2 matching 7 bases. As DNA, the CDR3 is TGTGCCAGCAGGGAGAGACTAGCATACCTGACCTACGAGCAGTACTTC. Residues: CASRERLAYLTYEQYF.